This passage covers 18 T cell receptor beta chains from one sample sequenced in a study of Ad26.COV2.S vaccination and SARS-CoV-2 variants. The assay was immunoSEQ multiplex PCR, and TCRdb's table has in-frame clones only and misses some. Of around 420,000 clones in the sample, roughly 88% were seen once. The treatment was: about 20 received Ad26.COV2.S at low or high dose, single or two shots; about 5 received placebo; per-sample allocation not given. Collection of samples fell on day 63 after the first vaccine or placebo injection. Sequences were derived from peripheral blood, sampled in a trial of Ad26.COV2.S vaccine versus placebo. Source of these receptors: a person aged 18-60 years who received the Ad26.COV2.S COVID-19 vaccine or a placebo.

V is TRBV7-2 and J is TRBJ1-2; TRBD1 might be the D (6 bases). CDR1 SGHTA and CDR2 FQGNSA come from the germline V gene. The CDR3 is made up of 16 amino acids. Deletions cut 5 bases from V and 4 bases from J, with 20 bases between. CDR3 sequence (DNA): TGTGCCAGCAGCAAAGACAGACAGGTCTTGGGCTATGGCTACACCTTC. This codes for CASSKDRQVLGYGYTF.

The genes are TRBV9 and TRBJ2-3; D unclear. This CDR3 spans 14 amino acids. CDR1 SGDLS and CDR2 YYNGEE come from the germline V gene. The V and J ends lost 0 bases and 10 bases respectively, with 15 bases between them. CDR3 sequence reads: CASSVGSPSVSQYF. In DNA, the CDR3 is TGTGCCAGCAGCGTAGGGAGCCCGTCAGTCTCGCAGTATTTT.

The CDR3 DNA is TGTGCCAGCAGCTTATCCCAGCGGTCCTACGGGGAGCTGTTTTTT. Protein sequence: CASSLSQRSYGELFF. V gene TRBV7-2 combines with J gene TRBJ2-2, with D possibly TRBD2 on 5 matching bases. The germline gives CDR1 SGHTA, CDR2 FQGNSA. The length of the CDR3 is 15 residues. V lost 2 bases and J lost 7, with 14 bases in between. The full variable domain, in which reference TRBV7-2 and TRBJ2-2 provide the parts outside the CDR3, is GAGVSQSPSNKVTEKGKDVELRCDPISGHTALYWYRQSLGQGLEFLIYFQGNSAPDKSGLPSDRFSAERTGGSVSTLTIQRTQQEDSAVYLCASSLSQRSYGELFFGEGSRLTVL.

The genes are TRBV5-1 and TRBJ2-1; D remains unclear. Trimming pared 0 bases from V and 4 bases from J, leaving 11 bases between. Looked up from germline, CDR1 is SGHRS and CDR2 is YFSETQ. This CDR3 region has 15 residues. Written as DNA, the CDR3 is TGCGCCAGCAGCTTGGTTGGCACGGAGTACAATGAGCAGTTCTTC. Protein product: CASSLVGTEYNEQFF.

This clone was counted between two and nine times. The V call is TRBV5-1, the J call TRBJ2-7; TRBD2 matches at 9 bases. From germline, CDR1 is SGHRS and CDR2 YFSETQ. Trimming removed 3 bases from V and 0 bases from J; junction bases left unmatched: 4. The CDR3 runs 15 residues. The CDR3 DNA follows: TGCGCCAGCAGCTGGAGCGGGGGGTCCTCCTACGAGCAGTACTTC. This translates into CASSWSGGSSYEQYF.

The chain carries TRBV5-1 and TRBJ2-5; 10 nucleotides agree with TRBD1. Germline lookup yields CDR1 SGHRS and CDR2 YFSETQ. With V trimmed by 0 bases and J by 5 bases, 10 bases remained unmatched. The CDR3 is made up of 17 amino acids. The CDR3 loop is CASSLAPGQGWEETQYF. The CDR3 nucleotides are TGCGCCAGCAGCTTGGCCCCGGGACAGGGGTGGGAGGAGACCCAGTACTTC. Filled out from reference TRBV5-1 and TRBJ2-5, the complete variable domain reads KAGVTQTPRYLIKTRGQQVTLSCSPISGHRSVSWYQQTPGQGLQFLFEYFSETQRNKGNFPGRFSGRQFSNSRSEMNVSTLELGDSALYLCASSLAPGQGWEETQYFGPGTRLLVL.

On this clone: The sample carries other DNA sequences with the same CDR3. The chain couples TRBV27 to TRBJ2-7; D tentatively fits TRBD1 or TRBD2 (5 bases each). The CDR3 spans 14 residues. CDR1 is MNHEY and CDR2 is SMNVEV in the germline V gene (reference sequence). The V end lost 4 bases, the J end lost 1 base, and 11 bases lay between the germline ends. The CDR3 DNA sequence: TGTGCCAGCAGTTGGTCTGGGGGTTCCTACGAGCAGTACTTC. It is translated as CASSWSGGSYEQYF.

This chain links TRBV6-5 with TRBJ2-7; 7 bases line up with TRBD1. The trim removed 5 bases at V and 3 bases at J, leaving 10 bases unmatched. The V gene's germline CDR1 is MNHEY and CDR2 SVGAGI. CDR3 size: 15 residues. The CDR3 DNA is TGTGCCAGCAGTAAACTTCCGGGACAGATCTACGAGCAGTACTTC. This gives the protein CASSKLPGQIYEQYF.

The chain carries TRBV19 and TRBJ2-7, with 8 positions matching TRBD2. V dropped 2 bases and J dropped 2; count of bases not matched to a gene: 8. The CDR3 length is 16 residues. Germline V gene lookup returns CDR1 LNHDA and CDR2 SQIVND (reference sequence). CDR3 in DNA: TGTGCCAGTAGTATAAAAGAGGGAGCGGGGGCCTACGAGCAGTACTTC. It codes for CASSIKEGAGAYEQYF. Based on the CDR3 plus reference TRBV19 and TRBJ2-7, the full variable domain is DGGITQSPKYLFRKEGQNVTLSCEQNLNHDAMYWYRQDPGQGLRLIYYSQIVNDFQKGDIAEGYSVSREKKESFPLTVTSAQKNPTAFYLCASSIKEGAGAYEQYFGPGTRLTVT.

The chain carries TRBV21-1 and TRBJ2-5; the table's D call TRBD1 went unverified against the DNA. TRBV21-1 is marked as a pseudogene. The CDR3 contains 14 residues. The CDR3 DNA follows: TGTGCCAGCAGCAAAGGGAACAGCCAAGAGACCCAGTACTTC. Translating it yields CASSKGNSQETQYF.

This chain joins TRBV10-1 and TRBJ2-7; D not resolved. The CDR3 extends over 12 amino acids. The V and J ends lost 2 bases and 5 bases respectively, with 7 bases between them. Germline assignment: CDR1 WNHNN and CDR2 SYGVQD (reference sequence). This chain's CDR3 is CASSERMHEQYF. As DNA, the CDR3 is TGCGCCAGCAGTGAGAGGATGCACGAGCAGTACTTC.

The chain recombines TRBV7-3 with TRBJ2-7; D is uncertain. The germline V gene encodes CDR1 SGHTA and CDR2 FQGTGA. This CDR3 contains 14 residues. Trimming left V 5 bases short and J 0 bases short, with 11 bases between. The CDR3 DNA reads TGTGCCAGCAGCCCCCAGCCAAGCTCCTACGAGCAGTACTTC. Translating gives CASSPQPSSYEQYF.

In its sample, this clone was seen once. This chain links TRBV9 with TRBJ2-1; 10 bases agree with TRBD2. V trimming: 4 bases; J trimming: 7 bases; junction bases outside the gene matches: 8. The germline gives CDR1 SGDLS, CDR2 YYNGEE. This CDR3 spans 15 amino acids. The DNA for the CDR3 is TGTGCCAGCAGCCCAGGACTAGCGGTGACTAATGAGCAGTTCTTC. The encoded protein is CASSPGLAVTNEQFF.

This clone was counted only a few times. V usage is TRBV6-5 and J usage is TRBJ2-3, with 10 bases aligning to TRBD1. CDR3 length equals 13 residues. CDR1 MNHEY and CDR2 SVGAGI come from the germline V gene. J was trimmed by 4 bases and V by 8 bases; bases with no gene match: 3. CDR3 residues: CASGTGDPDTQYF. The CDR3 nucleotides read TGTGCCAGCGGGACAGGGGACCCAGATACGCAGTATTTT.

This chain connects TRBV7-3 to TRBJ2-3; 11 bases match TRBD2. CDR3 length: 15 amino acids. Trimming at V came to 5 bases and at J to 5 bases, leaving 6 bases not matched to a gene. Germline V gives CDR1 SGHTA, CDR2 FQGTGA. The CDR3 protein is CASSDSGGALDTQYF. The CDR3, as DNA: TGTGCCAGCAGCGATAGCGGGGGGGCTTTAGATACGCAGTATTTT.

Note on this clone: The same CDR3 can be traced to other DNA sequences in this sample. The rearrangement joins TRBV6-1 to TRBJ1-5, with 7 bases matching TRBD1. Germline loops: CDR1 MNHNS, CDR2 SASEGT. The trim removed 0 bases at V and 1 base at J, leaving 3 bases unmatched. This CDR3 has 16 amino acids. This CDR3 is CASSEAQGGSNQPQHF. The CDR3 nucleotides read TGTGCCAGCAGTGAAGCGCAGGGGGGAAGCAATCAGCCCCAGCATTTT.

V gene TRBV2 combines with J gene TRBJ2-7, with D unclear. This CDR3 comprises 12 residues. The germline CDR1 and CDR2 sequences are SNHLY and FYNNEI. Trimming pared 8 bases from V and 6 bases from J, leaving 14 bases between. Here the CDR3 reads CASGRRPLEQYF. CDR3 DNA: TGTGCCAGCGGCCGTAGGCCCCTCGAGCAGTACTTC.

About this clone: This specimen includes other DNA sequences encoding the same CDR3. Here the CDR3 reads CASSLTTLSTDTQYF. The CDR3 DNA reads as TGTGCCAGCAGTTTAACTACACTTAGCACAGATACGCAGTATTTT. This chain connects TRBV27 to TRBJ2-3; D unclear. Germline CDR1 and CDR2: MNHEY and SMNVEV (reference sequence). Trimming took off 2 bases at V and 0 bases at J, with 9 bases between the two ends. The length of the CDR3 is 15 residues.